The rows below give T cell receptor beta chains drawn from one sample of a study of shared clonotypes between healthy human individuals. The protocol was immunoSEQ multiplex PCR, while the TCRdb copy is restricted to in-frame clones and leaves out a portion. This table has roughly 2,300,000 clones, 85% to 95% appearing once. Sample: naive CD4+ T cells from PBMCs. The receptors were sampled from a man aged 18 to 35 in good health. Some clones in this sample may be carry-over from other donors' samples. The CDR3 runs from the conserved cysteine through the conserved F or W. The order of the fields is clone size, V gene, D gene, J gene, CDR3 DNA, CDR3 protein. The D gene is left open where the match is weak. The size entry is marked missing in some rows and otherwise reads once, few, many or a size class.

clone size: -; V gene: TRBV5-1; D gene: TRBD1; J gene: TRBJ2-5; CDR3 DNA: TGCGCCAGCAGCCTCTCAGGGGGAGAGACCCAGTACTTC; CDR3 protein: CASSLSGGETQYF
clone size: -; V gene: TRBV30; D gene: -; J gene: TRBJ1-2; CDR3 DNA: TGTGCCTGGAGTGTAGGGTTGACTGAGGGGTACTACACCTTC; CDR3 protein: CAWSVGLTEGYYTF
clone size: -; V gene: TRBV5-1; D gene: -; J gene: TRBJ1-1; CDR3 DNA: TGCGCCAGCAGCTTCTACAACTGGACGCAGGATCGGCAGTTGAACACTGAAGCTTTCTTT; CDR3 protein: CASSFYNWTQDRQLNTEAFF
clone size: -; V gene: TRBV5-1; D gene: -; J gene: TRBJ1-2; CDR3 DNA: TGCGCCAGCAGCTCCTCCGGGCTGGAGTATGGCTACACCTTC; CDR3 protein: CASSSSGLEYGYTF
clone size: -; V gene: TRBV27; D gene: TRBD1; J gene: TRBJ2-7; CDR3 DNA: TGTGCCAGCAGTTTATTTTCGACAGGGGCTACCTACGAGCAGTACTTC; CDR3 protein: CASSLFSTGATYEQYF
clone size: -; V gene: TRBV6-5; D gene: -; J gene: TRBJ1-5; CDR3 DNA: TGTGCCAGCAGTTACTCTGGGACCTTCGGTCAGCCCCAGCATTTT; CDR3 protein: CASSYSGTFGQPQHF
clone size: -; V gene: TRBV5-6; D gene: -; J gene: TRBJ2-2; CDR3 DNA: TGTGCCAGCAGCTTCTTATTTAGGCCCGGGGAGCTGTTTTTT; CDR3 protein: CASSFLFRPGELFF
clone size: -; V gene: TRBV9; D gene: TRBD2; J gene: TRBJ2-1; CDR3 DNA: TGTGCCAGCAGCGTATCTAGCGGGGGCTCCTACAATGAGCAGTTCTTC; CDR3 protein: CASSVSSGGSYNEQFF
clone size: once; V gene: TRBV5-5; D gene: TRBD1; J gene: TRBJ2-7; CDR3 DNA: TGTGCCAGCAGCTTCCTTCGACAGGGAAGCGAGCAGTACTTC; CDR3 protein: CASSFLRQGSEQYF
clone size: -; V gene: TRBV6-1; D gene: -; J gene: TRBJ2-1; CDR3 DNA: TGTGCCAGCGATCGTCGCGGGGATCTTTACAATGAGCAGTTCTTC; CDR3 protein: CASDRRGDLYNEQFF
clone size: -; V gene: TRBV4-2; D gene: TRBD1; J gene: TRBJ1-4; CDR3 DNA: TGTGCCAGCAGCCAAGGGACAGGGGGTGAAAAACTGTTTTTT; CDR3 protein: CASSQGTGGEKLFF
clone size: -; V gene: TRBV5-8; D gene: -; J gene: TRBJ2-3; CDR3 DNA: TGTGCCAGCAGCTCTCGGGGATTTGGCACAGATACGCAGTATTTT; CDR3 protein: CASSSRGFGTDTQYF
clone size: -; V gene: TRBV7-8; D gene: -; J gene: TRBJ2-1; CDR3 DNA: TGTGCCAGCAGCTTCAGAGGAGGAGCGTCCTACAATGAGCAGTTCTTC; CDR3 protein: CASSFRGGASYNEQFF
clone size: -; V gene: TRBV5-5; D gene: -; J gene: TRBJ2-1; CDR3 DNA: TGTGCCAGCAGACGCGGGGATAGCGACTACAATGAGCAGTTCTTC; CDR3 protein: CASRRGDSDYNEQFF
clone size: -; V gene: TRBV10-1; D gene: TRBD1; J gene: TRBJ1-1; CDR3 DNA: TGCGCCAGCAGTACAGGGGGGAACACTGAAGCTTTCTTT; CDR3 protein: CASSTGGNTEAFF